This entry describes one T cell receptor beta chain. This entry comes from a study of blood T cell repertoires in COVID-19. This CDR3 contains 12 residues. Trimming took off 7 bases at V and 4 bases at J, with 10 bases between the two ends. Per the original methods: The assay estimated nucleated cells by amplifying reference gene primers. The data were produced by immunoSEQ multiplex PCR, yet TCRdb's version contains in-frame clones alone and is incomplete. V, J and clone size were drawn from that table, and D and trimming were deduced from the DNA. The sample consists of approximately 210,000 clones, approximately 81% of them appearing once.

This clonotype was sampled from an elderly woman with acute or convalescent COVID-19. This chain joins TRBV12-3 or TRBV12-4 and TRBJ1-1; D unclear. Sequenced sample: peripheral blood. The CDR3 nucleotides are TGTGCCAGCAATTCAGGTCTCACTGAAGCTTTCTTT. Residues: CASNSGLTEAFF.